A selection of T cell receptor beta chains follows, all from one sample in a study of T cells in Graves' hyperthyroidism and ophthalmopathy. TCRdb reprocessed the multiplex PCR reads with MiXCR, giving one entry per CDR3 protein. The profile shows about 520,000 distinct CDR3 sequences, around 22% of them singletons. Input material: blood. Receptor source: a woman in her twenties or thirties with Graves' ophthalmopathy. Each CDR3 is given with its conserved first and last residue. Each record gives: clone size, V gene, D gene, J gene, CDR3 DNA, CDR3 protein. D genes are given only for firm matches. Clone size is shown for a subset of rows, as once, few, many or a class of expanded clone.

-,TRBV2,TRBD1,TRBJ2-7,TGTGCCAGCAGGGGACAGCCCTACGAGCAGTACTTC,CASRGQPYEQYF
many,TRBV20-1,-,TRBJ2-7,TGCAGTGCTAGAGTCCAAACCGGGACCTCGTACTACGAGCAGTACTTC,CSARVQTGTSYYEQYF
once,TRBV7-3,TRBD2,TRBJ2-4,TGTGTCAGCAGCTACCCGCGGGGACTAGCCCAAGCCATTCAGTACTTC,CVSSYPRGLAQAIQYF
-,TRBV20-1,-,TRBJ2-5,TGCAGTGCTGCAGGCACAGCAGTGTTAGAGACCCAGTACTTC,CSAAGTAVLETQYF
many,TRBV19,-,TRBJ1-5,TGTGCCAGTGGACTACAGGGTAGCAATCAGCCCCAGCATTTT,CASGLQGSNQPQHF
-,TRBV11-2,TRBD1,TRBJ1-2,TGTGCCAGCAGCTTGTTCCGGACAGGGCACTATGGCTACACCTTC,CASSLFRTGHYGYTF
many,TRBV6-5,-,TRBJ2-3,TGTGCCAGCAGTTACCCCCCAAGCCAGAGCACAGATACGCAGTATTTT,CASSYPPSQSTDTQYF
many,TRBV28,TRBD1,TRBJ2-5,TGTGCCAGCAGTTTATGGTACGGACAGGGGGCACAAGAGACCCAGTACTTC,CASSLWYGQGAQETQYF
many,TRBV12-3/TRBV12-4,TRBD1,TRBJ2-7,TGTGCCAGCAGTCGTGCGGGGACAGGGGGTTACGAGCAGTACTTC,CASSRAGTGGYEQYF
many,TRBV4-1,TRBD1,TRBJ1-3,TGCGCCAGCAGCCAGTGGGACAGGGGAAACACCATATATTTT,CASSQWDRGNTIYF
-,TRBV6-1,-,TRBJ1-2,TGTGCCAGCAGTAAACTCTGGAAAAGTGGCTACACCTTC,CASSKLWKSGYTF
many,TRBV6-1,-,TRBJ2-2,TGTGCCAGCAGCCGTGGGACGGTCGTGACCGGGGAGCTGTTTTTT,CASSRGTVVTGELFF
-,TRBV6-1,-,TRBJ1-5,TGTGCCAGCATCCTACAGGTTGGACAGCCCCAGCATTTT,CASILQVGQPQHF
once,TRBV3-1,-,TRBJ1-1,TGTGCCAGCAGCCTTGTGGAGGGCAACACTGAAGCTTTCTTT,CASSLVEGNTEAFF
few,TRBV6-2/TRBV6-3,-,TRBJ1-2,TGTGCCAGCGGTGGTGGATACTATGGCTACACCTTC,CASGGGYYGYTF
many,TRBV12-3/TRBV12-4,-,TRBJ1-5,TGTGCCAGCCAGGGCAATAGCAATCAGCCCCAGCATTTT,CASQGNSNQPQHF
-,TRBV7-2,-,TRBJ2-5,TGTGCCAGCAGCTTAGGGGACTGGGCGGTTCAAGAGACCCAGTACTTC,CASSLGDWAVQETQYF
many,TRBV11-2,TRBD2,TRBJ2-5,TGTGCCAGCAGCCCCCCCCGGGGCGGGGGGGCCGGGGAGACCCAGTACTTC,CASSPPRGGGAGETQYF
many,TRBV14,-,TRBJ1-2,TGTGCCAGCAGCCAAGATCGGTGGGGCTACACCTTC,CASSQDRWGYTF
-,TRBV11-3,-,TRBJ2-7,TGTACCAGCAGCTTACAGGGCGAGCAGTACTTC,CTSSLQGEQYF
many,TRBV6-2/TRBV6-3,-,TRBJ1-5,TGTGCCAGCAGTTATACCGGTAGTCAGCCCCAGCATTTT,CASSYTGSQPQHF
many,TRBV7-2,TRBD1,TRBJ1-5,TGTGCCAGCAGCTTCGCGACAGGGGGCAGGCAGCCCCAGCATTTT,CASSFATGGRQPQHF
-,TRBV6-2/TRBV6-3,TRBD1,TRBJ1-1,TGTGCCAGCAGTTACCGCCGGGACGGACAGGGTGCTGAAGCTTTCTTT,CASSYRRDGQGAEAFF
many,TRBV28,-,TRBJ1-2,TGTGCCAGCAGCTCGAGGGTCTCTGGTGGCTACACCTTC,CASSSRVSGGYTF
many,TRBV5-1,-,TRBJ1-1,TGCGCCAGCAGCTTGGCCGGGAACCTGAACACTGAAGCTTTCTTT,CASSLAGNLNTEAFF
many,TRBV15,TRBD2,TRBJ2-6,TGTGCCACCAGCAGAACCCGGGGGGCTGGGGCCAACGTCCTGACTTTC,CATSRTRGAGANVLTF
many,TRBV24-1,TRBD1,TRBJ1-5,TGTGCCACCAGCCCGGGGACAGGGGGCGCCTTGAGAGGGCAGCCCCAGCATTTT,CATSPGTGGALRGQPQHF
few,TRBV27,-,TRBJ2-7,TGTGCCAGCAGTTTCGGGGGCCTGCCCTACGAGCAGTACTTC,CASSFGGLPYEQYF
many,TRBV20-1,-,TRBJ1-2,TGCAGTGCTGTGGGACAAACCTATGGCTACACCTTC,CSAVGQTYGYTF
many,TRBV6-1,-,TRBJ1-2,TGTGCCAGCAGGGGCGACTATGGCTACACCTTC,CASRGDYGYTF
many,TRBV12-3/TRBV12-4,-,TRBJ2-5,TGTGCCAGCAGTTTCCGGGCAGGGGGGCAAGAGACCCAGTACTTC,CASSFRAGGQETQYF
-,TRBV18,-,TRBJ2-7,TGTGCCAGCTCACCGGACCGACCTAGCTCCTACGAGCAGTACTTC,CASSPDRPSSYEQYF
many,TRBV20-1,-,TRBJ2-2,TGCAGTGCTAGCCCCGTCGGGGAGCTGTTTTTT,CSASPVGELFF
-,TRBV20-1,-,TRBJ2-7,TGCAGTGTCCCGGGGGGCTCCGAGCAGTACTTC,CSVPGGSEQYF
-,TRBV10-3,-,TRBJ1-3,TGTGCCACCAGGGAGACAGTCTCTGGAAACGCCATATATTTT,CATRETVSGNAIYF
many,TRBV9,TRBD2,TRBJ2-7,TGTGCCAGCAGCGTTAGACCGGGACTAGCGGGGGGCCCATCCTACGAGCAGTACTTC,CASSVRPGLAGGPSYEQYF
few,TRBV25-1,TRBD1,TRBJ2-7,TGTGCCAGCAGTGGGACAGGGGGGGTCTCCTACGAGCAGTACTTC,CASSGTGGVSYEQYF
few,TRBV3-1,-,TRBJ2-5,TGTGCCAGCAGCCAAGTAAGGGAGCCCATGGAGACCCAGTACTTC,CASSQVREPMETQYF
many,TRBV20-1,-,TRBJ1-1,TGCAGTGCTAGAGACACTGAAGCTTTCTTT,CSARDTEAFF
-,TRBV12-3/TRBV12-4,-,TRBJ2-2,TGTGCCAGCCGAAAGCTGGCGGGGAACACCGGGGAGCTGTTTTTT,CASRKLAGNTGELFF
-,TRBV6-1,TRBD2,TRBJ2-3,TGTGCCAGCAGGGGGACTAGCGGGGGGTGGACAGATACGCAGTATTTT,CASRGTSGGWTDTQYF
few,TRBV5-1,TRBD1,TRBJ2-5,TGCGCCAGCAGCTTGGTTTCCGGGGGCCACGGGACAGGGACAGAGACCCAGTACTTC,CASSLVSGGHGTGTETQYF
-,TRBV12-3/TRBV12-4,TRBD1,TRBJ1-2,TGTGCCAGCAGTTCCATGGACAGGGTCTATGGCTACACCTTC,CASSSMDRVYGYTF
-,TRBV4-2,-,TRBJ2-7,TGTGCCAGCAGCCAATCCATAGCGGAGGACTACGAGCAGTACTTC,CASSQSIAEDYEQYF
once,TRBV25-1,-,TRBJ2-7,TGTGCCAGCCAGGGCCAGGGACAGGGGGAGAAGGCTAGCGGGAGCTTCTACGAGCAGTACTTC,CASQGQGQGEKASGSFYEQYF
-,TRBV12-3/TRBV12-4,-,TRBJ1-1,TGTGCCAGCAGTGAAGCGCGTACCACTGAAGCTTTCTTT,CASSEARTTEAFF
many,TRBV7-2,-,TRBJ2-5,TGTGCCAGCAGCTCCGCCGCGGGGCACCAAGAGACCCAGTACTTC,CASSSAAGHQETQYF
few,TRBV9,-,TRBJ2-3,TGTGCCAGCAGCGTAGATTGGGCAGATACGCAGTATTTT,CASSVDWADTQYF